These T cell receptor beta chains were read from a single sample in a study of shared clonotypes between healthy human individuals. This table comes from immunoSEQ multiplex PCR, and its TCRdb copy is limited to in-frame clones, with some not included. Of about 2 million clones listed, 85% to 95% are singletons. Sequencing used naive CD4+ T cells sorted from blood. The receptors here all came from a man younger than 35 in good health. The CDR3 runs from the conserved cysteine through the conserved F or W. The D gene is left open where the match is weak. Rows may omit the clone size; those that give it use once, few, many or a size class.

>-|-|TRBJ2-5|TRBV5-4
TGTGCCAGCAGCCCAAACAACAGGAGGGTCCAAGAGACCCAGTACTTC
CASSPNNRRVQETQYF
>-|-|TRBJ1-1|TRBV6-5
TGTGCCAGCAGTTATAGGCAGCGGAACACTGAAGCTTTCTTT
CASSYRQRNTEAFF
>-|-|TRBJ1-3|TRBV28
TGTGCCAGCAGTAGTCCTTGGGGGACTGGAAACACCATATATTTT
CASSSPWGTGNTIYF
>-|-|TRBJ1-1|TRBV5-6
TGTGCCAGCAGCTTGTCCAGGAACACTGAAGCTTTCTTT
CASSLSRNTEAFF
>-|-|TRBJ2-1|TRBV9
TGTGCCAGCAGCGTATTGGGGCGGGCCTACAATGAGCAGTTCTTC
CASSVLGRAYNEQFF
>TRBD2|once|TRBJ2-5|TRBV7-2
TGTGCCAGCAGCTTAGCTACCGGGACTAGCGGGAGAAGAGAGACCCAGTACTTC
CASSLATGTSGRRETQYF
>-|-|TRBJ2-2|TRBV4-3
TGCGCCAGCAGCCCCGTGAGGGGCAGCAACACCGGGGAGCTGTTTTTT
CASSPVRGSNTGELFF
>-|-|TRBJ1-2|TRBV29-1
TGCAGCGTTAGGCAGATATATGGCTACACCTTC
CSVRQIYGYTF
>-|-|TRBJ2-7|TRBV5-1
TGCGCCAGCAGCGAATCCGGGACTTATACCTACGAGCAGTACTTC
CASSESGTYTYEQYF
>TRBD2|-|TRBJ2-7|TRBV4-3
TGCGCCAGCAGCCAAGGACTAGCGGGAGCCAGCGAGCAGTACTTC
CASSQGLAGASEQYF
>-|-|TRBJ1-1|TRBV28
TGTGCCAGCAGTCGACCAGTTAACACTGAAGCTTTCTTT
CASSRPVNTEAFF
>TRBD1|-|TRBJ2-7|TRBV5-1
TGCGCCAGCAGCAGTGGAGCGGGACAGGGCTCCTACGAGCAGTACTTC
CASSSGAGQGSYEQYF
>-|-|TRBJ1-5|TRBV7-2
TGTGCCAGCAGCTTAGGGGGCCAGTTAAATCAGCCCCAGCATTTT
CASSLGGQLNQPQHF
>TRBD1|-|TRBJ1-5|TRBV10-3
TGTGCCATCAGTGTCGACAGGGCTAGCAATCAGCCCCAGCATTTT
CAISVDRASNQPQHF
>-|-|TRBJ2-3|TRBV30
TGTGCCTGGAGTCCCGACTCGACCCCTAGCACAGATACGCAGTATTTT
CAWSPDSTPSTDTQYF
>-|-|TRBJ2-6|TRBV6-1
TGTGCCAGCAGTGATGGGGTAGCGGGGGCCAACGTCCTGACTTTC
CASSDGVAGANVLTF
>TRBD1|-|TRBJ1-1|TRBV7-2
TGTGCCAGCAGCTTAGTTTGGTTGGACAGGGGGCCGAACACTGAAGCTTTCTTT
CASSLVWLDRGPNTEAFF
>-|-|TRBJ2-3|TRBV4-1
TGCGCCAGCAGCCAAGTAGGTGTGGGAGATACGCAGTATTTT
CASSQVGVGDTQYF
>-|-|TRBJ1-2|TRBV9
TGTGCCAGCAGCCCCTCCCTGGACAGCGGGTGGGGTGGCTACACCTTC
CASSPSLDSGWGGYTF
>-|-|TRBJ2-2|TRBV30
TGTGCCTGGAGCAGGGACTCTTACGGGGAGCTGTTTTTT
CAWSRDSYGELFF
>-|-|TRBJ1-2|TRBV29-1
TGCAGCGCTAAACTCGGGACTTATGGCTACACCTTC
CSAKLGTYGYTF
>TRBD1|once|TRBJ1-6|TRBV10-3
TGTGCCATAGGGACAGCTTATAATTCACCCCTCCACTTT
CAIGTAYNSPLHF
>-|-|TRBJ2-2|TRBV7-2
TGTGCCAGCAGCTTAGTTGATACCGGGGAGCTGTTTTTT
CASSLVDTGELFF
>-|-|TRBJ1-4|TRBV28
TGTGCCAGCAGGGGCCAATTGCGGGAAAAACTGTTTTTT
CASRGQLREKLFF
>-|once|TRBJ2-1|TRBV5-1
TGCGCCAGCAGCTTGCAATGGAGCATTTACAATGAGCAGTTCTTC
CASSLQWSIYNEQFF
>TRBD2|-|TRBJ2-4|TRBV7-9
TGTGCCAGCAGCCTAGGACTAGCGCTAGCCAAAAACATTCAGTACTTC
CASSLGLALAKNIQYF
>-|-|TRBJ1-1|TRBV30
TGTGCCTGGAGTGGACAGAAGAACACTGAAGCTTTCTTT
CAWSGQKNTEAFF
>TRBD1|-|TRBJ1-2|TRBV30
TGTGCCTGGGGGGACAGAGCTGGTGGCTACACCTTC
CAWGDRAGGYTF
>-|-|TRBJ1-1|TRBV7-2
TGTGCCAGCAGCTCAAGGCCGCCGGGGGGAGGGACTGAAGCTTTCTTT
CASSSRPPGGGTEAFF